The sequence of this T cell receptor beta chain was determined in a study of regulatory T cells in long-lasting Graves disease. Regarding time point: newly diagnosed GD, antithyroid drugs for less than 3 months. From RNA extracted from PBMCs, the TCR library was made. CDR3 length: 15 amino acids. The J segment lost 5 bases and the V segment lost 6 bases, leaving 7 bases of the junction unmatched. The V gene's germline CDR1 is SNHLY and CDR2 FYNNEI. Both iRepertoire HTBI primers and Arm-PCR of CDR3 regions were used to build the TCR beta libraries. TCRdb redid the calling of the multiplex PCR reads with MiXCR, one entry per CDR3 protein. This sample has 350,000 to 550,000 distinct CDR3 sequences, with around 15% found just once. In addition, the sample was reused for a study of T cells in Graves' hyperthyroidism and ophthalmopathy.

This rearrangement joins TRBV2 to TRBJ2-5; TRBD2 aligns across 12 bases. Sequences were derived from peripheral blood mononuclear cells (PBMCs), sampled at new diagnosis, from a patient treated with antithyroid drugs. The clonotype was recovered from a woman between 45 and 60 years old with Graves disease. The CDR3 coding sequence is TGTGCCAGCAGCAAGACTAGCGGGAGTTTGGAGACCCAGTACTTC. Protein product: CASSKTSGSLETQYF.